Listed below are T cell receptor beta chains from one sample, sequenced in a study of blood T cells in healthy people across ages. TCRdb independently ran MiXCR on the 5' RACE reads; one entry per CDR3 protein. The sample contains approximately 1.5 million distinct CDR3 sequences, around 36% of which appear only once. Material for sequencing was blood. These receptors were collected from a woman in her 30s in good health. CDR3s include the opening cysteine and the closing phenylalanine or tryptophan. The order of the fields is J gene, D gene, V gene, clone size, CDR3 protein, CDR3 DNA. The D gene is left open where the match is weak. Where a row states a size, it is once, few, many or the class of an expanded clone; other rows omit it.

TRBJ2-1,NA,TRBV6-1,many,CASSLTGYEQFF,TGTGCCAGCAGCCTAACGGGATATGAGCAGTTCTTC
TRBJ2-7,NA,TRBV4-1,NA,CASSQYSHPNSYEQYF,TGCGCCAGCAGCCAATACAGCCATCCGAATTCCTACGAGCAGTACTTC
TRBJ1-5,NA,TRBV12-3/TRBV12-4,few,CASTAGNSNQPQHF,TGTGCCAGCACGGCGGGGAATAGCAATCAGCCCCAGCATTTT
TRBJ2-7,TRBD2,TRBV28,many,CASSLTPRLAELSYEQYF,TGTGCCAGCAGTTTAACCCCCCGACTAGCGGAGCTCTCCTACGAGCAGTACTTC
TRBJ2-1,NA,TRBV12-3/TRBV12-4,NA,CASSRTPTAIEQFF,TGTGCCAGCAGTAGGACCCCAACGGCAATCGAGCAGTTCTTC
TRBJ2-7,NA,TRBV3-1,once,CASSQEGGYRVYEQYF,TGTGCCAGCAGCCAAGAGGGGGGCTATCGGGTCTACGAGCAGTACTTC
TRBJ2-2,TRBD1,TRBV7-9,NA,CASSLSRTGDTGELFF,TGTGCCAGCAGCTTATCCCGGACAGGGGACACCGGAGAGCTGTTTTTT
TRBJ2-5,TRBD1,TRBV29-1,many,CSVAQGAETQYF,TGCAGCGTTGCACAGGGGGCAGAGACCCAGTACTTC
TRBJ2-1,TRBD2,TRBV7-9,few,CASSWLAGHYNEQFF,TGTGCCAGCAGCTGGCTAGCGGGGCATTACAATGAGCAGTTCTTC
TRBJ1-4,NA,TRBV6-6,NA,CASSYSSPVGEKLFF,TGTGCCAGCAGTTACTCGAGCCCGGTCGGCGAAAAACTGTTTTTT
TRBJ2-3,TRBD1,TRBV7-8,many,CASSSRDRYTDTQYF,TGTGCCAGCAGCTCCCGGGACAGGTACACAGATACGCAGTATTTT
TRBJ2-3,TRBD2,TRBV20-1,NA,CSARDLLAGAKDTQYF,TGCAGTGCTAGAGATCTACTAGCGGGGGCGAAAGATACGCAGTATTTT
TRBJ2-5,TRBD2,TRBV7-8,NA,CASSLGLAGASEDF,TGTGCCAGCAGCTTGGGACTAGCGGGGGCCTCCGAAGACTTC
TRBJ2-3,NA,TRBV12-3/TRBV12-4,few,CASSLRRIRADTQYF,TGTGCCAGCAGTTTAAGGCGGATAAGAGCAGATACGCAGTATTTT
TRBJ2-7,NA,TRBV20-1,NA,CSAIPGLQQYF,TGCAGTGCTATCCCGGGGCTTCAGCAGTACTTC
TRBJ1-5,NA,TRBV7-6,few,CASSLDWGPQHF,TGTGCCAGCAGCTTAGATTGGGGGCCCCAGCATTTT
TRBJ2-4,NA,TRBV2,NA,CVSSPLWVAKNIQYF,TGTGTCAGCAGCCCCCTTTGGGTGGCCAAAAACATTCAGTACTTC
TRBJ2-1,NA,TRBV27,few,CASSPSPLIGYNEQFF,TGTGCCAGCAGTCCGTCCCCTCTGATTGGGTACAATGAGCAGTTCTTC
TRBJ2-7,TRBD2,TRBV7-3,few,CASSISGSSVYEQYF,TGTGCCAGCAGCATTAGCGGGAGTAGCGTCTACGAGCAGTACTTC
TRBJ2-7,TRBD2,TRBV4-1,few,CASSQEKLAGVYEQYF,TGCGCCAGCAGCCAAGAAAAACTAGCGGGGGTCTACGAGCAGTACTTC
TRBJ2-7,NA,TRBV7-9,NA,CASRRGDSCEQYF,TGTGCCAGCAGGAGGGGAGACTCCTGCGAGCAGTACTTC
TRBJ2-7,TRBD2,TRBV20-1,NA,CSATPRTSVGEQYF,TGCAGTGCGACCCCACGGACTAGCGTCGGCGAGCAGTACTTC
TRBJ2-7,NA,TRBV4-1,NA,CASSQQDGAAYEQYF,TGCGCCAGCAGCCAGCAAGACGGGGCAGCCTACGAGCAGTACTTC